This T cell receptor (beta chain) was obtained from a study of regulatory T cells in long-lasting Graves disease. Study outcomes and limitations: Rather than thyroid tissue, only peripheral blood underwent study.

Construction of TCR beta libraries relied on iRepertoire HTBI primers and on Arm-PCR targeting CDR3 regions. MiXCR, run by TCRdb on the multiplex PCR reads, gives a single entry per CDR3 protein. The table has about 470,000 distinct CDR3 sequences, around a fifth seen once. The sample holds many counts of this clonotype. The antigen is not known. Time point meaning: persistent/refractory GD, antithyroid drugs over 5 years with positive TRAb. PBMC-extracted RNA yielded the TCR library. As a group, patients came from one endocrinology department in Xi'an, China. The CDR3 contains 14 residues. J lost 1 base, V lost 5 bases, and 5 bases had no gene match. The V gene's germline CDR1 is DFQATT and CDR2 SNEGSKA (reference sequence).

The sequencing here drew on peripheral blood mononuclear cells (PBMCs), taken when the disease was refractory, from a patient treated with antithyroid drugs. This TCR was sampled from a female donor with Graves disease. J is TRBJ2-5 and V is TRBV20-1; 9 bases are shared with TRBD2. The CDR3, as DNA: TGCAGTGCTGGGAAGACTAGCGGCCAAGAGACCCAGTACTTC. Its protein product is CSAGKTSGQETQYF.